These 24 T cell receptor beta chains came from one sample sequenced in a study of regulatory T cells in long-lasting Graves disease. Described time point: newly diagnosed GD, antithyroid drugs for less than 3 months. PBMC RNA served as the TCR library source. Building of the TCR beta libraries involved iRepertoire HTBI primers and Arm-PCR of CDR3 regions. One entry per CDR3 protein, called by TCRdb with MiXCR from the multiplex PCR reads. Among about 540,000 distinct CDR3 sequences listed, approximately 13% were seen once. These same data were also listed under a study on T cells in Graves' hyperthyroidism and ophthalmopathy.

Material: peripheral blood mononuclear cells (PBMCs), obtained at new diagnosis, from a patient treated with antithyroid drugs. These TCRs come from a young man with Graves disease.

This clonotype was seen repeatedly, ten times or more. The rearrangement joins TRBV19 to TRBJ2-1; the match to TRBD2 covers 9 bases. This CDR3 has 13 residues. CDR1 is LNHDA, CDR2 SQIVND, per germline (reference sequence). V lost 6 bases and J lost 12; bases outside the gene matches: 9. The CDR3 here is CASRLTLAGVQFF. The CDR3 bases are TGTGCCAGTAGACTAACACTAGCGGGTGTGCAGTTCTTC.

This rearrangement joins TRBV7-9 to TRBJ2-1; TRBD2 agrees at 8 bases. CDR1 SEHNR and CDR2 FQNEAQ come from the germline V gene (reference sequence). The CDR3 consists of 15 residues. Losses at the gene ends were 2 bases for V and 12 bases for J; bases not matched to a gene: 12. CDR3 bases: TGTGCCAGCAGCTTATTGCGGGAGGCCCTTACGGGGCAGTTCTTC. Protein: CASSLLREALTGQFF. Variable domain in full (rest from reference TRBV7-9 and TRBJ2-1): DTGVSQNPRHKITKRGQNVTFRCDPISEHNRLYWYRQTLGQGPEFLTYFQNEAQLEKSRLLSDRFSAERPKGSFSTLEIQRTEQGDSAMYLCASSLLREALTGQFFGPGTRLTVL.

This clonotype was counted a few times. The rearrangement links TRBV18 to TRBJ2-7, with D perhaps matching TRBD1 or TRBD2 (5 bases each). In germline, CDR1 is KGHSH, CDR2 LQKENI. The CDR3 runs to 14 residues. With 2 bases removed from V and 4 bases from J, the gap between germline ends came to 12 bases. CDR3 protein: CASSPYGDLYEQYF. Written as DNA, the CDR3 is TGTGCCAGCTCACCATACGGGGACCTATACGAGCAGTACTTC.

This clonotype was detected ten times or more. V is TRBV29-1 and J is TRBJ1-1; D remains unclear. The CDR3 consists of 8 residues. Per germline, CDR1 SQVTM and CDR2 ANQGSEA. The V and J ends lost 7 bases and 8 bases respectively, with 5 bases between them. CDR3 amino acids: CSASEAFF. The CDR3 nucleotides are TGCAGCGCCTCCGAAGCTTTCTTT. The entire variable domain, with the rest obtained from reference TRBV29-1 and TRBJ1-1, is as follows: SAVISQKPSRDICQRGTSLTIQCQVDSQVTMMFWYRQQPGQSLTLIATANQGSEATYESGFVIDKFPISRPNLTFSTLTVSNMSPEDSSIYLCSASEAFFGQGTRLTVV.

This chain joins TRBV28 and TRBJ2-4, with D uncertain. Trimming cost V 6 bases and J 5 bases, with 8 bases left between them. Germline CDR1 MDHEN, CDR2 SYDVKM. There are 12 residues in the CDR3. Here the CDR3 reads CASSLEENIQYF. The CDR3 nucleotides are TGTGCCAGCAGCTTAGAGGAAAACATTCAGTACTTC.

This clonotype was detected only a few times. The chain employs TRBV10-2 and TRBJ2-2; 7 nucleotides match TRBD2. J was trimmed by 2 bases and V by 4 bases; bases with no gene match: 10. The CDR3 is 17 amino acids. Germline loops: CDR1 WSHSY, CDR2 SAAADI. CDR3 in DNA: TGCGCCAGCAGTGTGACCCCTGCGGGAGAAAACACCGGGGAGCTGTTTTTT. Translating gives CASSVTPAGENTGELFF.

This clonotype was counted a few times. This clone may be a read error of a much larger clone one base away. The chain couples TRBV2 to TRBJ2-3; TRBD2 matches at 7 bases. The CDR3 consists of 15 residues. The V segment lost 7 bases and the J segment 1 base; nucleotides outside the gene matches: 8. The germline CDR1 and CDR2 sequences are SNHLY and FYNNEI. CDR3 amino acids: CASTPGTMRTDTQYF. In DNA form, the CDR3 reads TGTGCCAGCACCCCCGGGACTATGCGCACAGATACGCAGTATTTT.

The chain's CDR3 is CASRGSGADTQYF. The CDR3 DNA is TGCGCCAGCAGAGGGAGTGGGGCAGATACGCAGTATTTT. The chain carries TRBV10-2 and TRBJ2-3; D may be TRBD2 (5 bases). V gave up 6 bases and J gave up 4 bases, with 11 bases separating them. Germline assignment: CDR1 WSHSY and CDR2 SAAADI. The CDR3 consists of 13 residues.

The table lists this clonotype with a few counts. The chain employs TRBV19 and TRBJ1-6; possible D gene TRBD1, 6 bases. This CDR3 comprises 15 residues. Germline V gene sequence: CDR1 LNHDA, CDR2 SQIVND (reference sequence). The V end lost 3 bases, the J end lost 8 bases, and 14 bases lay between the germline ends. CDR3 sequence reads: CASSIGRPGDSPLHF. Here the CDR3 DNA reads TGTGCCAGTAGTATCGGGCGTCCAGGGGATTCACCCCTCCACTTT.

This clonotype has more than one count but fewer than ten. This chain joins TRBV5-1 and TRBJ2-5; 8 bases align to TRBD1. CDR3 length: 15 amino acids. Germline V lookup: CDR1 SGHRS, CDR2 YFSETQ. The V and J ends lost 4 bases and 4 bases, in that order; junction bases with no gene match: 9. The CDR3 DNA reads TGCGCCAGCAGCATCGGGACAGGTGGGGGAGAGACCCAGTACTTC. Amino acid sequence: CASSIGTGGGETQYF.

The rearrangement links TRBV5-8 to TRBJ1-4; 7 bases match TRBD1. CDR1 SGHTS and CDR2 YDEGEE come from the germline V gene. V trimming: 0 bases; J trimming: 6 bases; junction bases outside the gene matches: 8. The CDR3 has 16 amino acids. CDR3 sequence (DNA): TGTGCCAGCAGCTTGGGGATCGGGACAGAATATGAAAAACTGTTTTTT. Translated, it gives CASSLGIGTEYEKLFF.

This clonotype was found a few times. The chain carries TRBV24-1 and TRBJ2-2, with D tentatively TRBD1 or TRBD2 (6 bases each). CDR1 is KGHDR and CDR2 is SFDVKD in the germline V gene. V was pared by 0 bases and J by 6 bases, with 16 bases between. This CDR3 has 17 residues. The CDR3 bases are TGTGCCACCAGTGATTTGCATGAAGGAGGGGGAGCCGGGGAGCTGTTTTTT. This codes for CATSDLHEGGGAGELFF.

The table lists this clonotype with many counts. The chain employs TRBV6-1 and TRBJ2-7; D unclear. Germline CDR1 reads MNHNS; CDR2 reads SASEGT. The CDR3 extends over 11 amino acids. With 8 bases removed from V and 4 bases from J, the gap between germline ends came to 9 bases. CDR3 protein: CASGRRYEQYF. The CDR3, as DNA: TGTGCCAGCGGGCGGAGATACGAGCAGTACTTC.

This clonotype occurred many times. The chain employs TRBV12-3 or TRBV12-4 and TRBJ2-7; 10 bases are shared with TRBD2. The junction had 8 bases not matched to a gene; V was cut back by 6 bases and J by 3 bases. The CDR3 runs 15 residues. CDR3 amino acids: CASSGGLADNYEQYF. For the CDR3, the DNA is TGTGCCAGCAGCGGCGGACTAGCGGACAACTACGAGCAGTACTTC.

This chain uses TRBV29-1 with TRBJ1-3; perhaps TRBD1 as D (5 bases). The CDR3 spans 14 residues. V shed 4 bases and J shed 0 bases, with 10 bases lying between them. Germline V gives CDR1 SQVTM, CDR2 ANQGSEA. CDR3 region: CSVAGTYSGNTIYF. CDR3 bases: TGCAGCGTTGCAGGGACGTACTCTGGAAACACCATATATTTT. The full variable domain, rest sourced from reference TRBV29-1 and TRBJ1-3, is SAVISQKPSRDICQRGTSLTIQCQVDSQVTMMFWYRQQPGQSLTLIATANQGSEATYESGFVIDKFPISRPNLTFSTLTVSNMSPEDSSIYLCSVAGTYSGNTIYFGEGSWLTVV.

This clonotype was counted at least ten times. The V and J genes are TRBV2 and TRBJ2-7; 12 bases align to TRBD2. The CDR3 sequence is 15 residues long. The V gene's germline CDR1 is SNHLY and CDR2 FYNNEI. With V trimmed by 3 bases and J by 0 bases, 0 bases remained unmatched. The CDR3 spells CASSETSGSSYEQYF. The CDR3 DNA reads TGTGCCAGCAGTGAGACTAGCGGGAGCTCCTACGAGCAGTACTTC.

In its sample, this clonotype was seen many times. V usage is TRBV7-2 and J usage is TRBJ2-1, with unresolved D. The CDR3 consists of 13 residues. Trimming stripped 1 base from V and 10 bases from J, with 11 bases between. Germline CDR1 SGHTA, CDR2 FQGNSA. The CDR3 region has the DNA TGTGCCAGCAGCTTAGACTCTCTGGCGGAGCAGTTCTTC. Its translation: CASSLDSLAEQFF.

This chain links TRBV7-9 with TRBJ2-1; 7 bases are shared with TRBD2. The CDR3 sequence is 15 residues long. The V gene end was trimmed by 1 base and the J gene end by 10 bases; junction bases not matched to a gene: 10. Germline assignment: CDR1 SEHNR and CDR2 FQNEAQ (reference sequence). The CDR3 region is CASSLGLADRGEQFF. The CDR3 region has the DNA TGTGCCAGCAGCTTAGGACTAGCTGACCGAGGGGAGCAGTTCTTC.

The rearrangement links TRBV5-1 to TRBJ1-1; D is undetermined. This CDR3 region has 11 residues. The V gene lost 6 bases and the J gene lost 8 bases, with 11 bases spanning the gap. The V gene's germline CDR1 is SGHRS and CDR2 YFSETQ. CDR3 nucleotide sequence: TGCGCCAGCACCAGTTTATCAGAAGCTTTCTTT. This encodes CASTSLSEAFF.

The V and J genes are TRBV6-1 and TRBJ1-1; D ambiguous. The CDR3 is 15 amino acids. Germline V CDR1 and CDR2: MNHNS, SASEGT. Trimming took off 7 bases at V and 0 bases at J, with 15 bases between the two ends. CDR3 coding DNA: TGTGCCAGCATTACTCCCCACGGAATGAACACTGAAGCTTTCTTT. This codes for CASITPHGMNTEAFF.

This clonotype was found a few times. V usage is TRBV10-1 and J usage is TRBJ2-7; TRBD2 might be the D (6 bases). The V gene's germline CDR1 is WNHNN and CDR2 SYGVQD (reference sequence). The CDR3 contains 14 residues. V gave up 2 bases and J gave up 3 bases, with 11 bases separating them. The CDR3 protein is CASSEVRDNYEQYF. The CDR3 DNA reads TGCGCCAGCAGTGAGGTGCGGGATAACTACGAGCAGTACTTC.

DNA for the CDR3: TGTGCCAGCGGCCCCGGACTAGCGGGAACCTACGAGCAGTACTTC. Amino acids: CASGPGLAGTYEQYF. The rearrangement joins TRBV5-4 to TRBJ2-7, with 12 bases lining up with TRBD2. V lost 7 bases to trimming and J lost 2 bases; unmatched junction nucleotides: 7. The CDR3 contains 15 residues. Germline V gene sequence: CDR1 SGHNT, CDR2 YYREEE (reference sequence). The complete variable domain, with remaining parts taken from reference TRBV5-4 and TRBJ2-7, reads ETGVTQSPTHLIKTRGQQVTLRCSSQSGHNTVSWYQQALGQGPQFIFQYYREEENGRGNFPPRFSGLQFPNYSSELNVNALELDDSALYLCASGPGLAGTYEQYFGPGTRLTVT.

The chain links TRBV19 to TRBJ2-4; perhaps TRBD1 as D (6 bases). Germline V gene data show CDR1 as LNHDA and CDR2 as SQIVND (reference sequence). The length of the CDR3 is 15 residues. Trimming took off 3 bases at V and 1 base at J, with 10 bases between the two ends. The CDR3: CASSIQTGAKNIQYF. As DNA, the CDR3 is TGTGCCAGTAGTATCCAAACAGGGGCCAAAAACATTCAGTACTTC.

This chain joins TRBV12-3 or TRBV12-4 and TRBJ2-5; a possible D gene is TRBD2 (5 bases). There are 15 residues in the CDR3. V lost 1 base, J lost 3 bases, and 12 bases lay in between. CDR3 bases: TGTGCCAGCAGTTTAGGGGGAGAGGTGGAAGAGACCCAGTACTTC. Residues: CASSLGGEVEETQYF.